This T cell receptor beta chain originates from a study of molecular identifiers for immune sequencing clone quantification. General observations from the study: Should identical TCR molecules share a barcode, the sizes of highly expanded clones could be underestimated.

In TCRdb, the PCR reads were re-called with MiXCR into one record per CDR3 protein. The table lists about 100,000 distinct CDR3 sequences, about 21% of them singletons. CDR1 and CDR2 from the germline V gene are SGHNT and YYREEE (reference sequence). V was clipped by 0 bases and J by 11 bases, with 14 bases between them. The CDR3 consists of 13 residues. This clonotype was seen at least ten times. Its antigen is still unknown. The specimen sequenced was naive CD8+ T cells from blood, with Jurkat cell RNA spiked in. Subset in this sample: FACS-sorted CD8+CD4-CCR7+CD45RA+ naive T cells. This chain links TRBV5-4 with TRBJ1-1, with a possible D match to TRBD1 (5 bases). This clonotype was obtained from a human donor in good health. Some libraries in this study had Jurkat cell RNA spiked in. The CDR3 protein is CASSLAAGLEAFF. CDR3 sequence (DNA): TGTGCCAGCAGCTTGGCCGCGGGACTAGAGGCTTTCTTT.